The 17 T cell receptor beta chains presented below share a single source sample, sequenced in a study of T-cell reconstitution after alpha-beta-depleted transplantation in children. The TCRbeta library incorporated unique molecular identifiers. TCRdb fed the PCR reads into MiXCR, producing one record per CDR3 protein. The repertoire holds around 380,000 distinct CDR3 sequences, with approximately 11% as singletons. The sample was PBMCs from the stem cell graft donor, taken from the stem cell graft. These receptor sequences come from a human donor who donated a stem cell graft to a child with acute myeloid leukemia.

DNA of the CDR3: TGTGCCAGCAGCTCCCAATTCCCACCCCTCCACTTT. Translation: CASSSQFPPLHF. This chain uses TRBV7-9 with TRBJ1-6; D unclear. Germline V gene sequence: CDR1 SEHNR, CDR2 FQNEAQ (reference sequence). This CDR3 spans 12 amino acids. Trimming stripped 4 bases from V and 11 bases from J, with 9 bases between. The full variable domain, with the rest looked up from reference TRBV7-9 and TRBJ1-6, is DTGVSQNPRHKITKRGQNVTFRCDPISEHNRLYWYRQTLGQGPEFLTYFQNEAQLEKSRLLSDRFSAERPKGSFSTLEIQRTEQGDSAMYLCASSSQFPPLHFGNGTRLTVT.

This sequence joins TRBV4-3 and TRBJ2-1; D ambiguous. V shed 5 bases and J shed 4 bases, with 12 bases lying between them. Germline V gene sequence: CDR1 LGHNA, CDR2 YSLEER. The CDR3 sequence is 14 residues long. The CDR3 nucleotides are TGCGCCAGCAGCGAGAGATTCACTTACAATGAGCAGTTCTTC. Translation: CASSERFTYNEQFF.

This clonotype was picked up many times. The J gene is TRBJ2-2, the V gene TRBV12-3 or TRBV12-4; TRBD2 agrees at 7 bases. This CDR3 is 15 amino acids long. V lost 7 bases, J lost 3 bases, and 8 bases stayed unmatched. The CDR3 here is CASTPSGVHTGELFF. The CDR3 nucleotides read TGTGCCAGCACCCCGAGCGGGGTACACACCGGGGAGCTGTTTTTT.

This clonotype occurred many times. The CDR3 region is CSAFGERDQETQYF. CDR3 in DNA: TGCAGTGCTTTCGGGGAACGTGACCAAGAGACCCAGTACTTC. This chain connects TRBV20-1 to TRBJ2-5, with TRBD2 as a possible D gene (5 bases). Trimming cost V 5 bases and J 0 bases, with 13 bases left between them. CDR3 length: 14 amino acids. CDR1 is DFQATT, CDR2 SNEGSKA, per germline (reference sequence).

The J gene is TRBJ2-1, the V gene TRBV19, with 10 bases fitting TRBD2. Germline assignment: CDR1 LNHDA and CDR2 SQIVND (reference sequence). The CDR3 loop spans 15 amino acids. Germline trimming cut 5 bases from V and 3 bases from J; bases unmatched to any gene: 4. The CDR3 nucleotides are TGTGCCAGTAGTGTTACTAGCGGGGACTACAATGAGCAGTTCTTC. It yields the protein CASSVTSGDYNEQFF. Supplemented by reference TRBV19 and TRBJ2-1, the full variable domain reads DGGITQSPKYLFRKEGQNVTLSCEQNLNHDAMYWYRQDPGQGLRLIYYSQIVNDFQKGDIAEGYSVSREKKESFPLTVTSAQKNPTAFYLCASSVTSGDYNEQFFGPGTRLTVL.

This clonotype was detected ten times or more. The CDR3 nucleotides read TGCGCCAGCAGCTTGGCAGGGCAGCAGTATTTT. This gives the protein CASSLAGQQYF. The rearrangement uses TRBV5-1 and TRBJ2-3; TRBD1 might be the D (5 bases). The germline V gene encodes CDR1 SGHRS and CDR2 YFSETQ. With 0 bases removed from V and 11 bases from J, the gap between germline ends came to 7 bases. The CDR3 is 11 amino acids.

This clonotype was recorded many times. V and J are TRBV20-1 and TRBJ2-7; no clear D gene. The ends were cut back, 4 bases at V and 3 bases at J, with 10 bases in the middle. Per germline, CDR1 DFQATT and CDR2 SNEGSKA (reference sequence). The CDR3 has 12 residues. CDR3 nucleotide sequence: TGCAGTGCTACGGACGCGAACTACGAGCAGTACTTC. The encoded protein is CSATDANYEQYF.

The table lists this clonotype with many counts. This rearrangement joins TRBV20-1 to TRBJ2-5; D possibly corresponds to TRBD2 (6 bases). The germline V gene encodes CDR1 DFQATT and CDR2 SNEGSKA (reference sequence). Trimming shortened V by 6 bases and J by 5 bases, and 19 bases separated the two germline ends. This CDR3 is built from 14 residues. CDR3 sequence reads: CSAPFFAGLETQYF. In DNA, the CDR3 is TGCAGTGCCCCTTTTTTTGCGGGGTTGGAGACCCAGTACTTC.

This clonotype was counted only a few times. The V call is TRBV12-3 or TRBV12-4, the J call TRBJ2-1, with D possibly TRBD2 on 6 matching bases. V lost 4 bases and J lost 1, with 23 bases in between. This CDR3 region has 19 residues. The CDR3 DNA is TGTGCCAGCAGTTCCGGTGGGCTATCGGCGGGGACTTCCTACAATGAGCAGTTCTTC. Its translation is CASSSGGLSAGTSYNEQFF.

V gene TRBV2 combines with J gene TRBJ2-1; 8 bases are shared with TRBD2. Germline V gives CDR1 SNHLY, CDR2 FYNNEI. The V segment lost 4 bases and the J segment 6 bases; nucleotides outside the gene matches: 8. There are 15 residues in the CDR3. The CDR3 protein is CASSATSARGNEQFF. Here the CDR3 DNA reads TGTGCCAGCAGTGCGACTAGCGCCAGGGGCAATGAGCAGTTCTTC.

A few counts support this clonotype. The chain uses TRBV20-1 and TRBJ2-2, with 10 bases lining up with TRBD2. Germline lookup yields CDR1 DFQATT and CDR2 SNEGSKA (reference sequence). The CDR3 spans 16 residues. J lost 6 bases, V lost 2 bases, and 9 bases had no gene match. As DNA, the CDR3 is TGCAGTGCTAGAAAGTGGCGACTAGCGGGCCCCGGGGAGCTGTTTTTT. Residues: CSARKWRLAGPGELFF.

This chain joins TRBV12-3 or TRBV12-4 and TRBJ1-2; 7 bases agree with TRBD1. Trimming at V came to 4 bases and at J to 6 bases, leaving 14 bases not matched to a gene. The CDR3 covers 16 residues. The CDR3 nucleotides are TGTGCCAGCAGTTCAGGGGGGGGGCAACGCTACAATGGCTACACCTTC. Translated: CASSSGGGQRYNGYTF.

In this sample, this clonotype turned up a few times. V is TRBV5-1 and J is TRBJ1-5; 7 bases are a match to TRBD1. After removal of 0 bases from V and 5 bases from J, the junction contained 5 bases not matched to a gene. CDR3 size: 15 residues. The germline V gene has CDR1 SGHRS and CDR2 YFSETQ. CDR3 in amino acids: CASSLEGRGDQPQHF. The CDR3 nucleotides are TGCGCCAGCAGCTTGGAGGGCAGGGGGGATCAGCCCCAGCATTTT.

At least ten counts were recorded for this clonotype. The genes are TRBV20-1 and TRBJ2-5; D tentatively fits TRBD1 or TRBD2 (5 bases each). The CDR3 runs 13 residues. V lost 5 bases, J lost 1 base, and 11 bases lay in between. Germline CDR1 DFQATT, CDR2 SNEGSKA (reference sequence). The chain's CDR3 is CSARGPTQETQYF. The CDR3, as DNA: TGCAGTGCTCGGGGACCGACCCAAGAGACCCAGTACTTC.

The table lists this clonotype with a few counts. The V and J genes are TRBV5-1 and TRBJ2-7; the match to TRBD1 covers 7 bases. Losses at the gene ends were 0 bases for V and 5 bases for J; bases not matched to a gene: 5. In germline, CDR1 is SGHRS, CDR2 YFSETQ. The CDR3 is 14 residues long. The CDR3 DNA is TGCGCCAGCAGCTTGGGAACAGGGGCTGACGAGCAGTACTTC. It codes for CASSLGTGADEQYF.

A few counts support this clonotype. The chain carries TRBV5-1 and TRBJ2-1, with D possibly TRBD1 on 6 matching bases. CDR1 and CDR2 (germline): SGHRS, YFSETQ. The CDR3 has 16 amino acids. V dropped 4 bases and J dropped 0 bases, with 14 bases sitting between them. The DNA of the CDR3 is TGCGCCAGCAGCCCAGGACAGTTTAGCTCCTACAATGAGCAGTTCTTC. Encoded protein: CASSPGQFSSYNEQFF.

There are a few counts of this clonotype. The rearrangement links TRBV12-3 or TRBV12-4 to TRBJ2-3, with D possibly being TRBD1 or TRBD2 (5 bases each). V was trimmed by 2 bases and J by 4 bases, leaving 10 bases between them. CDR3 length: 14 residues. CDR3 sequence (DNA): TGTGCCAGCAGTTTATCCGGGGCGGCAGATACGCAGTATTTT. This sequence encodes CASSLSGAADTQYF.